The 30 T cell receptor beta chains given below trace back to one sample, sequenced in a study of cytomegalovirus exposure and HLA in healthy donors. The study ran its PCR with 60 Vbeta and 13 Jbeta primers. Measured with immunoSEQ multiplex PCR; TCRdb has only the in-frame clones, and not every one. This sample has some 140,000 clones; about 74% occur once, and the top ten carry 4%. The sequencing input was PBMCs. These receptors were obtained from a woman aged 40 to 50 in good health and CMV-seronegative.

This chain connects TRBV28 to TRBJ2-7, with 8 nucleotides matching TRBD1. The CDR3 runs 18 residues. Trimming removed 3 bases from V and 0 bases from J; junction bases left unmatched: 13. The V gene's germline CDR1 is MDHEN and CDR2 SYDVKM. The CDR3 loop reads CASSFGTGFISSSYEQYF. As DNA, the CDR3 is TGTGCCAGCAGTTTTGGGACAGGCTTCATCTCCAGCTCCTACGAGCAGTACTTC.

The CDR3 DNA is TGTGCCATCAGTGAGTCCAGGACATCCGGGGATACGCAGTATTTT. Protein sequence: CAISESRTSGDTQYF. The J gene is TRBJ2-3, the V gene TRBV10-3; tentatively, D is TRBD1 (5 bases). Germline values: CDR1 ENHRY, CDR2 SYGVKD. The CDR3 has 15 amino acids. Trimming took 0 bases from V and 6 from J, leaving 13 bases between them.

The J gene is TRBJ2-3, the V gene TRBV27; the match to TRBD1 covers 7 bases. Germline V gene sequence: CDR1 MNHEY, CDR2 SMNVEV (reference sequence). The V gene end was trimmed by 5 bases and the J gene end by 10 bases; junction bases not matched to a gene: 9. The CDR3 extends over 13 amino acids. CDR3 sequence (DNA): TGTGCCAGCAGTCCCACCCGACAGGGAGCGCAGTATTTT. Its protein product is CASSPTRQGAQYF.

This clone occurred once. CDR3 in DNA: TGTGCCAGCAGCGACAGGGTAGGGGGCTACACCTTC. As protein: CASSDRVGGYTF. The chain employs TRBV5-6 and TRBJ1-2; 7 bases align to TRBD1. The V and J ends lost 4 bases and 8 bases, in that order; junction bases with no gene match: 5. CDR3 size: 12 residues. Germline assignment: CDR1 SGHDT and CDR2 YYEEEE. The variable domain in full, completed from reference TRBV5-6 and TRBJ1-2, reads DAGVTQSPTHLIKTRGQQVTLRCSPKSGHDTVSWYQQALGQGPQFIFQYYEEEERQRGNFPDRFSGHQFPNYSSELNVNALLLGDSALYLCASSDRVGGYTFGSGTRLTVV.

The V gene is TRBV19, the J gene TRBJ2-7, with 7 bases that match TRBD2. V shed 3 bases, J shed 0 bases, and the junction held 5 bases outside the gene matches. The CDR3 has 15 residues. Germline V gene lookup returns CDR1 LNHDA and CDR2 SQIVND (reference sequence). This chain's CDR3 is CASSMGGPSSYEQYF. In nucleotides, the CDR3 is TGTGCCAGTAGTATGGGAGGGCCATCCTCCTACGAGCAGTACTTC.

V and J are TRBV5-4 and TRBJ2-1; 8 bases agree with TRBD2. The CDR3 runs to 14 residues. Germline trimming cut 3 bases from V and 9 bases from J; bases unmatched to any gene: 8. Looked up from germline, CDR1 is SGHNT and CDR2 is YYREEE (reference sequence). This CDR3 is CASSSTSVAGEQFF. The CDR3 DNA reads TGTGCCAGCAGCTCGACTAGCGTTGCGGGTGAGCAGTTCTTC. Combining the CDR3 with reference TRBV5-4 and TRBJ2-1 gives the whole variable domain ETGVTQSPTHLIKTRGQQVTLRCSSQSGHNTVSWYQQALGQGPQFIFQYYREEENGRGNFPPRFSGLQFPNYSSELNVNALELDDSALYLCASSSTSVAGEQFFGPGTRLTVL.

V is TRBV6-1 and J is TRBJ2-3; 8 bases fit TRBD1. Germline assignment: CDR1 MNHNS and CDR2 SASEGT. V shed 2 bases, J shed 4 bases, and the junction held 11 bases outside the gene matches. The length of the CDR3 is 17 residues. The CDR3 sequence is CASSEKKSGQGPDTQYF. CDR3 in DNA: TGTGCCAGCAGTGAAAAAAAATCAGGACAGGGCCCAGATACGCAGTATTTT.

This chain uses TRBV27 with TRBJ1-1; 7 bases are a match to TRBD1. The CDR3 is 16 residues long. Looked up from germline, CDR1 is MNHEY and CDR2 is SMNVEV (reference sequence). The junction had 7 bases not matched to a gene; V was cut back by 3 bases and J by 0 bases. The CDR3 is CASSFIQGRMNTEAFF. DNA of the CDR3: TGTGCCAGCAGTTTCATACAGGGGCGTATGAACACTGAAGCTTTCTTT.

V gene TRBV2 combines with J gene TRBJ1-1; TRBD1 agrees at 7 bases. The CDR3 spans 13 residues. Germline loops: CDR1 SNHLY, CDR2 FYNNEI. V dropped 8 bases and J dropped 6; count of bases not matched to a gene: 9. CDR3 sequence reads: CASGLQGTAEAFF. DNA of the CDR3: TGTGCCAGCGGATTACAGGGGACCGCTGAAGCTTTCTTT.

This clone was seen only a few times. The J gene is TRBJ2-1, the V gene TRBV5-1; no definite D call. Germline values: CDR1 SGHRS, CDR2 YFSETQ. V lost 0 bases, J lost 0 bases, and 7 bases lay in between. This CDR3 is built from 15 residues. The CDR3 coding sequence is TGCGCCAGCAGCTTGGGCGGCGGCTCCTACAATGAGCAGTTCTTC. It yields the protein CASSLGGGSYNEQFF.

V and J are TRBV28 and TRBJ1-1; D may be TRBD1 (5 bases). Germline V CDR1 and CDR2: MDHEN, SYDVKM. CDR3 size: 14 residues. The ends were cut back, 6 bases at V and 13 bases at J, with 24 bases in the middle. Here the CDR3 reads CASRAMGQVSKIFF. The CDR3 nucleotides read TGTGCCAGCAGAGCAATGGGGCAGGTTTCCAAGATTTTCTTT.

To note about this clone: The sample has other DNA sequences that encode this CDR3 too. V is TRBV19 and J is TRBJ2-2; TRBD1 matches at 8 bases. This CDR3 is 16 amino acids long. V shed 1 base and J 2 bases; nucleotides not matched to a gene: 3. The germline gives CDR1 LNHDA, CDR2 SQIVND (reference sequence). The CDR3 DNA is TGTGCCAGTAGTATAGTTCAGGGGGCCAACACCGGGGAGCTGTTTTTT. It specifies CASSIVQGANTGELFF.

The chain is built from TRBV5-6 and TRBJ1-2, with no clear D. The CDR3 extends over 15 amino acids. CDR1 is SGHDT and CDR2 is YYEEEE in the germline V gene. With 0 bases removed from V and 9 bases from J, the gap between germline ends came to 18 bases. The CDR3 bases are TGTGCCAGCAGCTTGGGGGTATCACGGGAAGGGAGCTACACCTTC. Translated: CASSLGVSREGSYTF.

The V gene is TRBV7-2, the J gene TRBJ2-3; 8 bases agree with TRBD2. Germline CDR1 reads SGHTA; CDR2 reads FQGNSA. CDR3 size: 18 residues. The J segment lost 2 bases and the V segment lost 5 bases, leaving 15 bases of the junction unmatched. The chain's CDR3 is CASSLKWPSGQITDTQYF. The DNA of the CDR3 is TGTGCCAGCAGCCTCAAATGGCCTAGCGGGCAGATCACAGATACGCAGTATTTT.

The chain has TRBV2 and TRBJ1-5; weak D call: TRBD1 (5 bases). The germline V and J ends were trimmed by 7 bases and 1 base, with 11 bases remaining between them. This CDR3 comprises 14 residues. Germline lookup yields CDR1 SNHLY and CDR2 FYNNEI. CDR3 nucleotide sequence: TGTGCCAGCACGGGGGTGACGAGCAATCAGCCCCAGCATTTT. Residues: CASTGVTSNQPQHF. Variable domain in full (rest from reference TRBV2 and TRBJ1-5): EPEVTQTPSHQVTQMGQEVILRCVPISNHLYFYWYRQILGQKVEFLVSFYNNEISEKSEIFDDQFSVERPDGSNFTLKIRSTKLEDSAMYFCASTGVTSNQPQHFGDGTRLSIL.

The rearrangement links TRBV2 to TRBJ1-2; no firm D call. The V end was cut by 5 bases, the J end by 7 bases, with 11 bases between. This CDR3 contains 12 residues. Per germline, CDR1 SNHLY and CDR2 FYNNEI. This chain's CDR3 is CASSLVYGGYTF. DNA of the CDR3: TGTGCCAGCAGTCTAGTCTATGGTGGCTACACCTTC.

A word on this clone: The junction differs from germline at one of its ends, possibly a read error. V and J are TRBV7-7 and TRBJ1-3, with D possibly being TRBD1 (6 bases). The CDR3 has 14 amino acids. Germline-derived CDR1 and CDR2 are SSHAT and FNYEAQ (reference sequence). The CDR3 spells CASSLGTGSGTIYF. DNA for the CDR3: TGTGCTAGCAGCTTAGGAACAGGGTCTGGCACCATATATTTT. The variable domain in full, with the rest retrieved from reference TRBV7-7 and TRBJ1-3, is GAGVSQSPRYKVTKRGQDVTLRCDPISSHATLYWYQQALGQGPEFLTYFNYEAQPDKSGLPSDRFSAERPEGSISTLTIQRTEQRDSAMYRCASSLGTGSGTIYFGEGSWLTVV.

The V call is TRBV27, the J call TRBJ2-5, with D perhaps TRBD1 (6 bases). V gave up 6 bases and J gave up 4 bases, with 12 bases separating them. The germline V gene has CDR1 MNHEY and CDR2 SMNVEV (reference sequence). This CDR3 has 13 residues. The CDR3 nucleotides are TGTGCCAGCAGCCAAGGGGGTGCAGAGACCCAGTACTTC. As protein: CASSQGGAETQYF.

The rearrangement links TRBV10-3 to TRBJ1-1; TRBD1 matches at 11 bases. The CDR3 contains 12 residues. Germline V gene data show CDR1 as ENHRY and CDR2 as SYGVKD. With 7 bases clipped from V and 8 bases from J, the junction kept 3 bases outside the gene matches. The CDR3 sequence is CAITGDRGEAFF. The CDR3 nucleotides are TGTGCCATCACCGGGGACAGGGGGGAAGCTTTCTTT.

The CDR3 bases are TGTGCCAGCAGCTTACAGGGGAGCACTGAAGCTTTCTTT. Amino acid sequence: CASSLQGSTEAFF. The chain has TRBV5-4 and TRBJ1-1; 7 nucleotides match TRBD1. Germline V gene data show CDR1 as SGHNT and CDR2 as YYREEE (reference sequence). This CDR3 spans 13 amino acids. V shed 2 bases and J 4 bases; nucleotides not matched to a gene: 2.

The V gene is TRBV9, the J gene TRBJ2-1; TRBD1 agrees at 8 bases. The CDR3 is 16 amino acids. Trimming removed 1 base from V and 4 bases from J; junction bases left unmatched: 7. Germline-derived CDR1 and CDR2 are SGDLS and YYNGEE. This CDR3 reads CASSVPRQGSYNEQFF. The CDR3 DNA reads TGTGCCAGCAGCGTACCAAGACAGGGGTCGTACAATGAGCAGTTCTTC.

This clone was counted a few times. One end of the junction does not line up with germline, which may come from a read error. The genes are TRBV7-7 and TRBJ2-5; 15 bases line up with TRBD2. This CDR3 spans 17 amino acids. Looked up from germline, CDR1 is SSHAT and CDR2 is FNYEAQ (reference sequence). The CDR3 DNA reads TGTGCTAGCAGCTCGGGACTAGCGGGGGGAGTACAAGAGACCCAGTACTTC. This sequence encodes CASSSGLAGGVQETQYF.

Here the CDR3 reads CASSSIQGAFYGYTF. CDR3 nucleotide sequence: TGCGCCAGCAGTTCCATACAGGGGGCGTTCTATGGCTACACCTTC. This chain uses TRBV5-1 with TRBJ1-2; 9 nucleotides agree with TRBD1. This CDR3 has 15 amino acids. V lost 5 bases to trimming and J lost 4 bases; unmatched junction nucleotides: 9. The V gene's germline CDR1 is SGHRS and CDR2 YFSETQ.

The J gene is TRBJ1-1, the V gene TRBV18; the D is unclear. Germline CDR1 and CDR2: KGHSH and LQKENI. This CDR3 has 14 residues. The V and J ends lost 1 base and 8 bases respectively, with 14 bases between them. The CDR3 coding sequence is TGTGCCAGCTCACCACTTGACGGATCCGGGGAAGCTTTCTTT. Translating gives CASSPLDGSGEAFF.

To note about this clone: At one end the junction does not follow the germline gene, possibly because of a read error. This chain connects TRBV5-1 to TRBJ1-1; 10 bases map to TRBD1. The CDR3 runs 15 residues. CDR1 is SGHRS, CDR2 YFSETQ, per germline. CDR3 loop: CASRLGGQGLAEAFF. CDR3 DNA sequence: TGCGCCAGCAGGTTGGGGGGACAGGGGCTCGCTGAAGCTTTCTTT.

The table lists this clone with a few counts. The chain links TRBV9 to TRBJ2-1, with D unclear. CDR3 size: 14 residues. The germline V and J ends were trimmed by 4 bases and 7 bases, with 15 bases remaining between them. From germline, CDR1 is SGDLS and CDR2 YYNGEE. The CDR3 DNA sequence: TGTGCCAGCAGCCGAGCTTGGTCTTCAAATGAGCAGTTCTTC. Protein sequence: CASSRAWSSNEQFF.

The chain is built from TRBV13 and TRBJ1-2, with D perhaps TRBD1 (6 bases). Germline CDR1 PRHDT, CDR2 FYEKMQ (reference sequence). Trimming left V 8 bases short and J 4 bases short, with 29 bases between. This CDR3 has 18 amino acids. CDR3 amino acids: CASARGGGQRILSYGYTF. In nucleotides, the CDR3 is TGTGCCAGCGCCCGTGGCGGGGGGCAAAGAATCCTCTCCTATGGCTACACCTTC.

This chain joins TRBV27 and TRBJ2-7; unclear D gene. The V end lost 11 bases, the J end lost 2 bases, and 10 bases lay between the germline ends. This CDR3 contains 11 residues. Germline V gene data show CDR1 as MNHEY and CDR2 as SMNVEV (reference sequence). In DNA, the CDR3 is TGTGCCGCCGGAGACCCCTACGAGCAGTACTTC. Its translation is CAAGDPYEQYF.

This clone was detected only a few times. The rearrangement links TRBV28 to TRBJ1-2; TRBD1 matches 8 bases. This CDR3 is built from 12 residues. Germline CDR1 reads MDHEN; CDR2 reads SYDVKM. V trimming: 1 base; J trimming: 11 bases; junction bases outside the gene matches: 3. For the CDR3, the DNA is TGTGCCAGCAGTTTATTGGACAGGGTTTACACCTTC. Its protein is CASSLLDRVYTF.

The chain joins TRBV5-4 to TRBJ1-2, with 9 bases fitting TRBD1. CDR3 size: 14 residues. CDR1 is SGHNT, CDR2 YYREEE, per germline (reference sequence). The V and J ends lost 6 bases and 8 bases, in that order; junction bases with no gene match: 11. CDR3 in amino acids: CASNVDRGYKGYTF. The CDR3 DNA is TGTGCCAGCAACGTAGACAGGGGGTATAAGGGCTACACCTTC.